This T cell receptor (beta chain) originates from a study of human T cells and chemical hapten exposure. As the library was built, unique molecular identifiers were attached to individual cDNA molecules. Original methodology: Samples held a median of around 100,000 TCRs, range 23,224–690,600. A single record per CDR3 protein comes from TCRdb applying MiXCR to the RACE reads. The V and J calls here are based on TCRdb, not the publication. The data show under 50,000 distinct CDR3 sequences, around 3.6% seen once. This clonotype was seen many times. Its cognate antigen is unknown. Study-level findings and limits: TCRs above 1 in 1000 frequency did not change with DPC sensitization.

V lost 3 bases and J lost 5, with 20 bases in between. CDR1 SGDLS and CDR2 YYNGEE come from the germline V gene. There are 16 residues in the CDR3. The time point denotes: healthy volunteer bleed at 6 weeks. Blood, whole and unfractionated, served as the source for total RNA extraction. Specimen: whole blood. The receptor was derived from a human donor in good health. Some clones in this sample may be carry-over from other donors' samples. This rearrangement joins TRBV9 to TRBJ1-2; the D gene is possibly TRBD1 (6 bases). CDR3 bases: TGTGCCAGCAGCGGGGAAAGAACAGGGATAGGGTATGGCTACACCTTC. It codes for CASSGERTGIGYGYTF.